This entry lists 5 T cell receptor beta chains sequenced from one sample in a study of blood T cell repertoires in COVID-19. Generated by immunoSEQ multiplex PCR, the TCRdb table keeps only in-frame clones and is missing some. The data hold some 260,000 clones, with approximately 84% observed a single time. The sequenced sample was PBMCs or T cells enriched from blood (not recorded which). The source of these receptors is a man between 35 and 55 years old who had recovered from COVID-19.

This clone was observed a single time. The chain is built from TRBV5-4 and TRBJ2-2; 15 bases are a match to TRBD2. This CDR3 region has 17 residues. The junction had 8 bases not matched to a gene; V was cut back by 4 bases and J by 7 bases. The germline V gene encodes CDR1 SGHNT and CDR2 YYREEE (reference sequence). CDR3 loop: CASSLGLAGGVIGELFF. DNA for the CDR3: TGTGCCAGCAGCCTGGGACTAGCGGGAGGTGTTATCGGGGAGCTGTTTTTT.

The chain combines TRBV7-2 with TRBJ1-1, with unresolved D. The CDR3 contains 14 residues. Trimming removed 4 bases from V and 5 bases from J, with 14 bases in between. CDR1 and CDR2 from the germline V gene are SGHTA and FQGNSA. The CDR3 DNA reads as TGTGCCAGCAGCTCGAGGCTCCTCGGGACTGAAGCTTTCTTT. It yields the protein CASSSRLLGTEAFF. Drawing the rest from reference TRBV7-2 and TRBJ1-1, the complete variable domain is GAGVSQSPSNKVTEKGKDVELRCDPISGHTALYWYRQSLGQGLEFLIYFQGNSAPDKSGLPSDRFSAERTGGSVSTLTIQRTQQEDSAVYLCASSSRLLGTEAFFGQGTRLTVV.

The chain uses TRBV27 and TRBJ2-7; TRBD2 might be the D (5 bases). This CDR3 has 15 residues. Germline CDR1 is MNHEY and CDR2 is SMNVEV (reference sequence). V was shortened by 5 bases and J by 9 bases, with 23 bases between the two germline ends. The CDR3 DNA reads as TGTGCCAGCAGTCCCCGCGACCCAACTACGAGCGGGCAGTACTTC. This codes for CASSPRDPTTSGQYF.

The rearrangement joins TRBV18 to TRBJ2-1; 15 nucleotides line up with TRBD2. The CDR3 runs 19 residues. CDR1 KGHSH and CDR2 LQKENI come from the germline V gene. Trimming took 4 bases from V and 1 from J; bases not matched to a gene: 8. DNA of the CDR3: TGTGCCAGCTCACGAAGGACTAGCGGGGGGGCCAGGTCCTACAATGAGCAGTTCTTC. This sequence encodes CASSRRTSGGARSYNEQFF. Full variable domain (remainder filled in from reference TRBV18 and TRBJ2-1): NAGVMQNPRHLVRRRGQEARLRCSPMKGHSHVYWYRQLPEEGLKFMVYLQKENIIDESGMPKERFSAEFPKEGPSILRIQQVVRGDSAAYFCASSRRTSGGARSYNEQFFGPGTRLTVL.

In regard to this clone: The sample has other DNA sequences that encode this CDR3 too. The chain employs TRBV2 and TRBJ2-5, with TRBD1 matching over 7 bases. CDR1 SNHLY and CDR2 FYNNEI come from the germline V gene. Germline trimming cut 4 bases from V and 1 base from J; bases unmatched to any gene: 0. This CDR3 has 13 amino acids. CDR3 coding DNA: TGTGCCAGCAGTGGACAGGGCCAAGAGACCCAGTACTTC. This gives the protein CASSGQGQETQYF. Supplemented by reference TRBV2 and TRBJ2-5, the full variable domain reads EPEVTQTPSHQVTQMGQEVILRCVPISNHLYFYWYRQILGQKVEFLVSFYNNEISEKSEIFDDQFSVERPDGSNFTLKIRSTKLEDSAMYFCASSGQGQETQYFGPGTRLLVL.